This T cell receptor (beta chain) was identified during a study of T cell repertoires in ileal Crohn's disease. Sequencing was performed with immunoSEQ multiplex PCR; in TCRdb, only in-frame clones are kept and a portion is missing. In the table there are fewer than 2,500 clones, over 60% of which are singletons. The CDR3 is 11 amino acids. The germline V gene encodes CDR1 SNHLY and CDR2 FYNNEI. V lost 7 bases, J lost 5 bases, and 8 bases lay in between. Sequenced: ileal tissue. This chain connects TRBV2 to TRBJ2-5; TRBD2 is a possible D gene (5 bases). The clonotype was recovered from an adult with Crohn's disease. The CDR3 coding sequence is TGTGCCAGCAAGGAGGAGGAGACCCAGTACTTC. It codes for CASKEEETQYF.